These T cell receptor beta chains were read from a single sample in a study of molecular identifiers for immune sequencing clone quantification. A single record per CDR3 protein comes from TCRdb applying MiXCR to the PCR reads. The table includes under 350,000 distinct CDR3 sequences, about 22% detected once. Sequenced sample: naive CD8+ T cells from blood, with Jurkat cell RNA spiked in. The source is a human donor in good health. Some libraries in this study had Jurkat cell RNA spiked in. CDR3s include the opening cysteine and the closing phenylalanine or tryptophan. Fields, in order: J gene, D gene, clone size, V gene, CDR3 protein, CDR3 DNA. D genes are given only for firm matches. Only some rows state a clone size, as once, few, many or a class for expanded clones.

TRBJ2-3 | TRBD2 | many | TRBV7-2 | CASSTGPSGGYTDTQYF | TGTGCCAGCAGTACAGGGCCTAGCGGGGGCTACACAGATACGCAGTATTTT
TRBJ2-1 | NA | NA | TRBV24-1 | CATSDPGSSYNEQFF | TGTGCCACCAGTGACCCCGGGAGCTCCTACAATGAGCAGTTCTTC
TRBJ2-3 | NA | few | TRBV12-3/TRBV12-4 | CASARTVNPSTDTQYF | TGTGCCTCCGCCCGGACAGTCAACCCTAGCACAGATACGCAGTATTTT
TRBJ2-3 | NA | many | TRBV2 | CASTWLEATDTQYF | TGTGCCAGCACTTGGCTAGAGGCCACAGATACGCAGTATTTT
TRBJ2-5 | NA | NA | TRBV20-1 | CSARDLLAGALQETQYF | TGCAGTGCTAGAGATCTCTTGGCAGGGGCCCTCCAAGAGACCCAGTACTTC
TRBJ2-3 | NA | few | TRBV24-1 | CATSEPDPADTQYF | TGTGCCACCAGTGAGCCAGACCCGGCAGATACGCAGTATTTT
TRBJ2-4 | NA | NA | TRBV11-2 | CASSPTLENLQYF | TGTGCCAGCAGCCCTACCTTAGAAAACCTTCAGTACTTC
TRBJ2-7 | TRBD2 | few | TRBV28 | CASRPPGGLPSYEQYF | TGTGCCAGCAGGCCCCCGGGGGGACTACCCTCCTACGAGCAGTACTTC
TRBJ2-5 | TRBD1 | few | TRBV28 | CASSHTGGETQYF | TGTGCCAGCAGCCACACAGGGGGAGAGACCCAGTACTTC
TRBJ1-1 | NA | few | TRBV19 | CASSLNGVRTEAFF | TGTGCCAGTAGTCTCAATGGGGTGAGGACTGAAGCTTTCTTT
TRBJ1-2 | NA | NA | TRBV20-1 | CGARFPGRTISYGYTF | TGCGGTGCTAGATTTCCGGGCAGGACTATAAGCTATGGCTACACCTTC
TRBJ2-7 | TRBD2 | NA | TRBV7-8 | CASSFVAGGREQYF | TGTGCCAGCAGCTTCGTAGCGGGGGGGCGCGAGCAGTACTTC
TRBJ2-2 | NA | many | TRBV27 | CASSLRGAGELFF | TGTGCCAGCAGCTTACGCGGGGCCGGGGAGCTGTTTTTT
TRBJ2-3 | NA | NA | TRBV12-3/TRBV12-4 | CASSRVSDTDTQYF | TGTGCCAGCTCTCGGGTGTCCGACACAGATACGCAGTATTTT
TRBJ2-5 | NA | NA | TRBV5-4 | CASRLYDQETQYF | TGTGCCAGCCGACTCTACGATCAAGAGACCCAGTACTTC
TRBJ1-5 | NA | few | TRBV20-1 | CSAPSRGPHSNQPQHF | TGCAGTGCCCCCTCCCGAGGGCCTCATAGCAATCAGCCCCAGCATTTT
TRBJ2-5 | NA | NA | TRBV20-1 | CSAEIPGPRGETQYF | TGCAGTGCGGAAATTCCGGGACCGCGAGGAGAGACCCAGTACTTC
TRBJ2-7 | NA | few | TRBV10-3 | CAISDQAYEQYF | TGTGCCATCAGCGACCAAGCCTACGAGCAGTACTTC
TRBJ1-1 | NA | many | TRBV24-1 | CATSAGRQAFF | TGTGCCACCAGTGCAGGGCGACAAGCTTTCTTT
TRBJ1-5 | TRBD1 | NA | TRBV5-6 | CASSLTGDQPQHF | TGTGCCAGCAGCTTGACAGGGGATCAGCCCCAGCATTTT
TRBJ2-5 | NA | few | TRBV27 | CASSLSARPLETQYF | TGTGCCAGCAGTTTATCCGCACGACCATTGGAGACCCAGTACTTC
TRBJ2-7 | NA | NA | TRBV4-1 | CASSQVVTNSYEQYF | TGCGCCAGCAGCCAAGTAGTGACTAACTCCTACGAGCAGTACTTC
TRBJ2-3 | NA | many | TRBV19 | CAISGTHSTDTQYF | TGTGCCATCTCCGGGACTCACAGCACAGATACGCAGTATTTT
TRBJ2-3 | NA | many | TRBV6-6 | CASSFGGNTDTQYF | TGTGCCAGCAGTTTTGGCGGGAACACAGATACGCAGTATTTT
TRBJ1-1 | NA | many | TRBV5-1 | CASSFSQNTEAFF | TGCGCCAGCAGCTTCAGCCAGAACACTGAAGCTTTCTTT
TRBJ1-5 | NA | many | TRBV7-9 | CASSSSGGNQPQHF | TGTGCCAGCAGCTCCTCCGGCGGCAATCAGCCCCAGCATTTT
TRBJ2-7 | TRBD2 | many | TRBV5-6 | CASSLLGPSGTYEQYF | TGTGCCAGCAGCTTGCTTGGGCCTAGCGGGACCTACGAGCAGTACTTC
TRBJ2-5 | TRBD1 | NA | TRBV20-1 | CSARDRDRARETQYF | TGCAGTGCTAGAGATAGGGACAGGGCTCGAGAGACCCAGTACTTC
TRBJ2-6 | NA | many | TRBV5-5 | CASSSKDILTYSGANVLTF | TGTGCCAGCAGCTCGAAGGACATCTTGACTTACTCTGGGGCCAACGTCCTGACTTTC
TRBJ2-3 | TRBD2 | NA | TRBV20-1 | CCARGREAGGQLDTQYF | TGCTGTGCTAGGGGGCGGGAGGCGGGGGGGCAATTAGATACGCAGTATTTT
TRBJ1-1 | NA | many | TRBV6-5 | CASSSPTAEAFF | TGTGCCAGCAGTTCCCCGACAGCCGAAGCTTTCTTT
TRBJ1-1 | NA | NA | TRBV4-1 | CASSPPTPIGTEAFF | TGCGCCAGCAGCCCCCCGACTCCAATCGGGACTGAAGCTTTCTTT
TRBJ2-1 | TRBD2 | few | TRBV7-2 | CASRGTSGGANEQFF | TGTGCCAGCAGGGGGACTAGCGGGGGGGCCAATGAGCAGTTCTTC
TRBJ2-5 | NA | NA | TRBV4-3 | CASSQMSGPETQYF | TGCGCCAGCAGCCAGATGTCAGGGCCTGAGACCCAGTACTTC
TRBJ2-2 | TRBD1 | few | TRBV20-1 | CSAHDRGAGELFF | TGCAGTGCTCACGACAGGGGCGCCGGGGAGCTGTTTTTT
TRBJ2-7 | NA | few | TRBV28 | CASSLPGADEQYF | TGTGCCAGCAGTTTACCGGGGGCCGACGAGCAGTACTTC
TRBJ2-2 | NA | NA | TRBV29-1 | CSAPETSAGELFF | TGCAGCGCCCCCGAGACGTCGGCCGGGGAGCTGTTTTTT
TRBJ2-7 | NA | many | TRBV9 | CASSPDGGSPYEQYF | TGTGCCAGCAGCCCGGATGGGGGGAGTCCCTACGAGCAGTACTTC
TRBJ2-1 | NA | few | TRBV11-2 | CASSPFPTEGVFF | TGTGCCAGCAGCCCCTTTCCCACAGAGGGAGTGTTCTTC
TRBJ2-3 | NA | many | TRBV4-1 | CASSQEVNHRTDTQYF | TGCGCCAGCAGCCAAGAGGTCAACCACCGCACAGATACGCAGTATTTT
TRBJ1-4 | NA | NA | TRBV6-1 | CASSGNRNEADEKLSF | TGTGCCAGCAGTGGAAACAGGAACGAAGCCGATGAAAAACTGTCTTTT
TRBJ2-1 | NA | few | TRBV20-1 | CSAREPGRSFGTLLGEQFF | TGCAGTGCTAGAGAACCGGGACGGAGCTTCGGGACTCTTCTCGGTGAGCAGTTCTTC
TRBJ2-4 | NA | NA | TRBV27 | CASSQTGVAKNIQYF | TGTGCCAGCAGTCAAACAGGAGTTGCCAAAAACATTCAGTACTTC
TRBJ2-7 | TRBD2 | many | TRBV7-9 | CASSSLAGGPYEQYF | TGTGCCAGCAGCTCCTTAGCGGGGGGGCCGTACGAGCAGTACTTC
TRBJ2-7 | TRBD1 | NA | TRBV6-2/TRBV6-3 | CARRRDRRGYEQYF | TGTGCCCGCCGCCGGGACAGAAGGGGCTACGAGCAGTACTTC
TRBJ2-7 | NA | NA | TRBV19 | CASSIDLSDRYEQYF | TGTGCCAGTAGTATAGATCTATCGGACAGATACGAGCAGTACTTC
TRBJ2-5 | NA | many | TRBV28 | CASSSGTWETQYF | TGTGCCAGCAGTTCCGGGACCTGGGAGACCCAGTACTTC
TRBJ1-2 | NA | few | TRBV4-1 | CASSQGPGENYGYTF | TGCGCCAGCAGCCAAGGTCCGGGGGAGAACTATGGCTACACCTTC
TRBJ2-7 | NA | few | TRBV27 | CASSPNQGYEQYF | TGTGCCAGCAGTCCAAACCAGGGGTACGAGCAGTACTTC
TRBJ2-7 | NA | NA | TRBV6-2/TRBV6-3 | CASRPGHQYEQYF | TGTGCCAGCAGACCGGGACATCAGTACGAGCAGTACTTC
TRBJ1-5 | TRBD1 | NA | TRBV27 | CASSLSGGYQPQHF | TGTGCCAGCAGTTTATCAGGGGGCTATCAGCCCCAGCATTTT
TRBJ2-7 | NA | many | TRBV9 | CASSPDGNYEQYF | TGTGCCAGCAGCCCAGATGGGAACTACGAGCAGTACTTC